This T cell receptor beta chain was obtained from a study of tumour-infiltrating T cells in Burkitt lymphoma (TCRdb year 2020). Some background on the complete study: All epidemiological subtypes of Burkitt lymphoma were represented among the approximately 83 patients who made up the cohort. TCR repertoire data were correlated with clinical outcome; productive clonality predicted overall and progression-free survival, independent of established prognosticators including age at diagnosis. What the work shows at the level of the full study, not this receptor alone: Several public clonotypes shared across numerous Burkitt lymphoma patients were found, suggesting shared tumour neoantigen selection absent from diffuse large B-cell lymphoma.

The library was generated by the immunoSEQ multiplex PCR assay. TCRdb carries this immuneACCESS record with in-frame sequences only. Its versions omit some clonotypes, under half of them owing to an unresolved V gene in the studies checked, with the rest unexplained. The table for this sample lists 46,000 or so clones; around 30% of them were counted only once. Around 3% of the sample is in the top ten clones. This clone was observed a few times. Its antigen target is currently unknown. No quality values exist for individual bases; no much larger clone is one base distant. Sequencing input: tumor tissue. The TCR sequence derives from a human donor with Burkitt lymphoma.

The CDR3 protein: CASSLGAGGELFF. The sequence in DNA is TGTGCCAGCAGCTTAGGGGCGGGCGGGGAGCTGTTTTTT. This receptor chain uses TRBV11-2 and TRBJ2-2; possibly the D gene is TRBD2, per 5 matching bases. The junction shows trimming of 1 base on V and 7 bases on J, plus 7 bases between the germline ends. CDR1 and CDR2, looked up from the germline V gene, are SGHAT and FQNNGV. The cysteine opens and the phenylalanine closes a CDR3 of 13 amino acids. Only the CDR3 DNA stays, 39 bases, in frame from base 1.